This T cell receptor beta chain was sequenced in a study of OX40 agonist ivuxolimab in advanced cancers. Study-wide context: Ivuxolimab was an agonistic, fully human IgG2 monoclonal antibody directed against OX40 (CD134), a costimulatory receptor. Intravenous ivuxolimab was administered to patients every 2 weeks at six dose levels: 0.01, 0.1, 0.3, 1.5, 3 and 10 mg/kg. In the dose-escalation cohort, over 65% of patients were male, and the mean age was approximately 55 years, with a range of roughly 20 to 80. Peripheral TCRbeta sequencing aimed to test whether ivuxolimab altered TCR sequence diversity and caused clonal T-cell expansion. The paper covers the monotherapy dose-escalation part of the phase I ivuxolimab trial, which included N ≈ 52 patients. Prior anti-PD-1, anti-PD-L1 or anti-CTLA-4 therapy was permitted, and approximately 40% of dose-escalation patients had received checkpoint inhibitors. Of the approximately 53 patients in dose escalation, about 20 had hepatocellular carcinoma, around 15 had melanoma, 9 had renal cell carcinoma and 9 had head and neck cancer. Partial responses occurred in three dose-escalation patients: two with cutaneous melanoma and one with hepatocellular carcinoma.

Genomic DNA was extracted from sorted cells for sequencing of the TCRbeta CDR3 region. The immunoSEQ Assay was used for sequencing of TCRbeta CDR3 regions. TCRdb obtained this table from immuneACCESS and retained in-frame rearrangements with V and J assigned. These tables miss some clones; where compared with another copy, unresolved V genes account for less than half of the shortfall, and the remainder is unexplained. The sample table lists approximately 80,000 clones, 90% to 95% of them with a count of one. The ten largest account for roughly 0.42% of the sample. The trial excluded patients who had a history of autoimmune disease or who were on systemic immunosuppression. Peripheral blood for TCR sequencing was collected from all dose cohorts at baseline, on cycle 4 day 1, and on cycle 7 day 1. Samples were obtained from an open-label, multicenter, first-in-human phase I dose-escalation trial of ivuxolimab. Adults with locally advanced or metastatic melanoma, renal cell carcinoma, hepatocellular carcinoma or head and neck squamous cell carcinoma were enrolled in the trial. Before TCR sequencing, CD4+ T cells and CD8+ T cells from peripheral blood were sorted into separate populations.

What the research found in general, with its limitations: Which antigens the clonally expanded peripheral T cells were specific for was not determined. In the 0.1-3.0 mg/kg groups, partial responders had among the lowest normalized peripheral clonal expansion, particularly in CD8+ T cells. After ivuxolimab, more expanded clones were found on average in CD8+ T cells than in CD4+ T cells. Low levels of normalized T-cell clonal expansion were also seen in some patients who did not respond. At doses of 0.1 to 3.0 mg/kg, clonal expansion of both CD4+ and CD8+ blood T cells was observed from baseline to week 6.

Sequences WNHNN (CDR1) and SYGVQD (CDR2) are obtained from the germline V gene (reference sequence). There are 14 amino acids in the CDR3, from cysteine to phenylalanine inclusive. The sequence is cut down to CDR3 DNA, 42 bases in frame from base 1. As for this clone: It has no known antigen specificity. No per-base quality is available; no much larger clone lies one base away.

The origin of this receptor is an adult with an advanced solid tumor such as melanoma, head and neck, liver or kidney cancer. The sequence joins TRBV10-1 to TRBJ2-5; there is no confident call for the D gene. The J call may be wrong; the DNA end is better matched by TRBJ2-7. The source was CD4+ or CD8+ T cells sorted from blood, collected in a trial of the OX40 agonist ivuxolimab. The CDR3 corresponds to CASQTGVGTYEQYF. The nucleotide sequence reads TGCGCCAGCCAGACGGGCGTTGGCACCTACGAGCAGTACTTC.